The 13 T cell receptor beta chains reported below all come from one sample, sequenced in a study of T cells in tuberculosis. The table came from immunoSEQ multiplex PCR; TCRdb's copy has only in-frame clones and leaves some out. The sample shows around 60,000 clones, around 81% of them seen only once. Cells were sorted from thawed PBMC rested overnight and stained with GMM-loaded CD1B tetramer, viability dye and anti-CD3. The lipid loaded on the CD1B tetramers was C32 glucose monomycolate from Rhodococcus equi. Sample: CD1b-GMM tetramer-negative cells sorted from PBMCs. The receptors were gathered from an adult woman with latent tuberculosis.

V is TRBV27 and J is TRBJ2-1; 7 nucleotides align to TRBD2. The germline V gene encodes CDR1 MNHEY and CDR2 SMNVEV (reference sequence). Trimming at V came to 5 bases and at J to 3 bases, leaving 16 bases not matched to a gene. The CDR3 totals 18 residues. The CDR3 loop is CASSPRRARGMIYNEQFF. The CDR3 DNA follows: TGTGCCAGCAGTCCACGGAGGGCGCGGGGGATGATCTACAATGAGCAGTTCTTC.

The gene calls are TRBV30 and TRBJ1-2, with 11 bases that match TRBD1. The CDR3 extends over 16 amino acids. V was clipped by 1 base and J by 6 bases; unmatched bases: 10. Germline values: CDR1 GTSNPN, CDR2 SVGIG (reference sequence). The CDR3 sequence is CAWSAPGTGGRDGYTF. The CDR3, as DNA: TGTGCCTGGAGTGCTCCCGGGACAGGGGGAAGGGATGGCTACACCTTC.

The chain links TRBV28 to TRBJ1-5, with 7 bases matching TRBD1. The CDR3 sequence is 14 residues long. CDR1 MDHEN and CDR2 SYDVKM come from the germline V gene. The V and J ends lost 6 bases and 6 bases, in that order; junction bases with no gene match: 8. The CDR3 region is CASSETGESQPQHF. CDR3 sequence (DNA): TGTGCCAGCAGCGAAACAGGGGAAAGTCAGCCCCAGCATTTT.

The chain combines TRBV10-3 with TRBJ1-5, with 10 bases fitting TRBD1. Germline V gene sequence: CDR1 ENHRY, CDR2 SYGVKD. Germline trimming cut 6 bases from V and 2 bases from J; bases unmatched to any gene: 1. The CDR3 covers 14 residues. CDR3 DNA: TGTGCCATCAGCGGGACAGGGGGCAATCAGCCCCAGCATTTT. This translates into CAISGTGGNQPQHF.

The V and J genes are TRBV7-9 and TRBJ2-5; TRBD2 aligns across 7 bases. The CDR3 consists of 18 residues. Per germline, CDR1 SEHNR and CDR2 FQNEAQ (reference sequence). Trimming took 1 base from V and 4 from J; bases not matched to a gene: 15. CDR3: CASSLVGGTARGRETQYF. Here the CDR3 DNA reads TGTGCCAGCAGCTTAGTGGGGGGGACCGCAAGGGGAAGAGAGACCCAGTACTTC.

The chain is built from TRBV7-9 and TRBJ1-5; 8 bases fit TRBD1. The germline CDR1 and CDR2 sequences are SEHNR and FQNEAQ (reference sequence). The V gene end was trimmed by 6 bases and the J gene end by 4 bases; junction bases not matched to a gene: 2. The CDR3 totals 13 residues. The CDR3 DNA sequence: TGTGCCAGCAGTACAGGGGGAAATCAGCCCCAGCATTTT. This codes for CASSTGGNQPQHF.

The V call is TRBV4-3, the J call TRBJ2-5, with 7 bases matching TRBD1. The CDR3 has 15 amino acids. Germline V gene sequence: CDR1 LGHNA, CDR2 YSLEER. Trimming at V came to 0 bases and at J to 5 bases, leaving 6 bases not matched to a gene. Here the CDR3 DNA reads TGCGCCAGCAGCCAAGATAAGGGGGCCGGGGAGACCCAGTACTTC. Translated, it gives CASSQDKGAGETQYF.

This clone was detected only once. The chain couples TRBV27 to TRBJ2-5, with a weak D call TRBD2 (6 bases). Germline-derived CDR1 and CDR2 are MNHEY and SMNVEV (reference sequence). The CDR3 extends over 13 amino acids. V dropped 5 bases and J dropped 2 bases, with 9 bases sitting between them. This CDR3 is CASSRDLQETQYF. CDR3 DNA sequence: TGTGCCAGCAGTAGGGACTTACAAGAGACCCAGTACTTC.

V and J are TRBV6-6 and TRBJ2-5; possible D gene TRBD1, 5 bases. Trimming removed 2 bases at V and 1 base at J, with 8 bases between. This CDR3 comprises 14 residues. CDR1 and CDR2 (germline): MNHNY, SVGAGI (reference sequence). CDR3 in amino acids: CASSYATVQETQYF. CDR3 nucleotide sequence: TGTGCCAGCAGTTACGCGACAGTCCAAGAGACCCAGTACTTC.

V and J are TRBV2 and TRBJ2-7; 10 nucleotides line up with TRBD1. Germline V lookup: CDR1 SNHLY, CDR2 FYNNEI. The CDR3 is made up of 13 amino acids. V shed 9 bases, J shed 9 bases, and the junction held 11 bases outside the gene matches. CDR3 sequence (DNA): TGTGCCAGTGGGACAGGGGACCCAGGGGCGCAGTACTTC. Protein: CASGTGDPGAQYF.

This chain connects TRBV28 to TRBJ2-7, with 7 bases fitting TRBD2. Unmatched junction bases numbered 4, after V lost 2 bases and J lost 3 bases. The germline gives CDR1 MDHEN, CDR2 SYDVKM. The CDR3 has 14 amino acids. The CDR3 is CASSLRASGYEQYF. CDR3 nucleotide sequence: TGTGCCAGCAGTTTAAGGGCTAGCGGCTACGAGCAGTACTTC.

A few counts support this clone. The rearrangement joins TRBV11-2 to TRBJ2-7; D possibly corresponds to TRBD1 (6 bases). Germline loops: CDR1 SGHAT, CDR2 FQNNGV. This CDR3 spans 13 amino acids. The V and J ends lost 6 bases and 3 bases respectively, with 12 bases between them. The CDR3 bases are TGTGCCAGCAGTCGGGACATGGGCTACGAGCAGTACTTC. It yields the protein CASSRDMGYEQYF.

V and J are TRBV9 and TRBJ2-3, with TRBD2 identical over 8 bases. V lost 7 bases to trimming and J lost 2 bases; unmatched junction nucleotides: 6. This CDR3 comprises 14 residues. The germline V gene has CDR1 SGDLS and CDR2 YYNGEE. CDR3 sequence (DNA): TGTGCCAGCGGATTAGCGGGATCCACAGATACGCAGTATTTT. Its translation is CASGLAGSTDTQYF.